These 27 T cell receptor beta chains were sequenced from one sample in a study of metastatic and nonmetastatic thyroid tumors. Every patient underwent thyroid surgery untreated. With MiXCR, TCRdb called clones anew from the PCR reads. The table has tens of thousands of clones, roughly 50% seen once; the top ten hold approximately 25%. Sequencing used tumor tissue. The receptor source for this set is a male donor with papillary thyroid cancer or a benign thyroid nodule (not recorded which). Some clones in this sample may be carry-over from other donors' samples.

The sample holds many counts of this clone. The rearrangement uses TRBV6-1 and TRBJ2-7; no clear D. CDR3 length: 13 amino acids. V was clipped by 7 bases and J by 7 bases, with 17 bases between them. Germline assignment: CDR1 MNHNS and CDR2 SASEGT. DNA for the CDR3: TGTGCCAGCATTGGGTCAGGCATGGGAGAGCAGTACTTC. It encodes CASIGSGMGEQYF.

This chain joins TRBV12-3 or TRBV12-4 and TRBJ2-6, with 10 bases matching TRBD2. V was pared by 3 bases and J by 0 bases, with 5 bases of the junction left unmatched. This CDR3 has 18 amino acids. The CDR3 DNA reads TGTGCCAGCAGTTTCTCGGCTAGCGGGAGCTCTGGGGCCAACGTCCTGACTTTC. Translated, it gives CASSFSASGSSGANVLTF.

There are a few counts of this clone. J is TRBJ1-1 and V is TRBV6-2 or TRBV6-3; D uncertain. Germline assignment: CDR1 MNHEY and CDR2 SVGEGT. There are 13 residues in the CDR3. Deletions cut 3 bases from V and 2 bases from J, with 7 bases between. The CDR3 DNA reads TGTGCCAGCAGTTATGATAGAAACACTGAAGCTTTCTTT. This encodes CASSYDRNTEAFF.

The chain recombines TRBV5-1 with TRBJ2-7; TRBD1 aligns across 8 bases. Germline V lookup: CDR1 SGHRS, CDR2 YFSETQ. The junction had 5 bases not matched to a gene; V was cut back by 3 bases and J by 3 bases. The CDR3 is made up of 14 amino acids. CDR3 in DNA: TGCGCCAGCAGCTACTTGGACAGGGACTACGAGCAGTACTTC. This codes for CASSYLDRDYEQYF.

In its sample, this clone was seen a few times. J is TRBJ2-7 and V is TRBV6-1; TRBD1 matches at 10 bases. The CDR3 contains 13 residues. From germline, CDR1 is MNHNS and CDR2 SASEGT. V lost 5 bases, J lost 3 bases, and 1 base stayed unmatched. The CDR3 coding sequence is TGTGCCAGCAGTAGGGACAGGGGCTACGAGCAGTACTTC. It is translated as CASSRDRGYEQYF.

Only a few counts were recorded for this clone. V and J are TRBV5-1 and TRBJ2-6; D uncertain. Per germline, CDR1 SGHRS and CDR2 YFSETQ. CDR3 size: 15 residues. V gave up 7 bases and J gave up 1 base, with 12 bases separating them. CDR3 sequence: CASAPPLSGANVLTF. CDR3 bases: TGCGCCAGCGCACCACCGCTTTCTGGGGCCAACGTCCTGACTTTC.

The J gene is TRBJ2-3, the V gene TRBV4-2; maybe TRBD2 (6 bases). The V end lost 2 bases, the J end lost 2 bases, and 11 bases lay between the germline ends. Germline loops: CDR1 LGHNA, CDR2 YNFKEQ. The CDR3 has 15 amino acids. The CDR3 nucleotides are TGTGCCAGCAGCCAATCGGGAGAACCCACAGATACGCAGTATTTT. Translating it yields CASSQSGEPTDTQYF.

The rearrangement joins TRBV7-9 to TRBJ2-7; D might be TRBD2 (5 bases). Germline CDR1 reads SEHNR; CDR2 reads FQNEAQ (reference sequence). The CDR3 is made up of 12 amino acids. The V gene lost 11 bases and the J gene lost 2 bases, with 13 bases spanning the gap. The CDR3 DNA reads as TGTGCCGGGAGTGGTAACCCCTACGAGCAGTACTTC. Protein sequence: CAGSGNPYEQYF.

V and J are TRBV30 and TRBJ1-1; 8 nucleotides agree with TRBD1. V was pared by 0 bases and J by 4 bases, with 1 base of the junction left unmatched. The CDR3 totals 13 residues. CDR1 GTSNPN and CDR2 SVGIG come from the germline V gene (reference sequence). This CDR3 reads CAWSVTGGTEAFF. CDR3 DNA sequence: TGTGCCTGGAGTGTAACAGGGGGCACTGAAGCTTTCTTT.

CDR3 DNA sequence: TGTGCCAGCGGAGAAAGGGGCGGCGAGCAGTACTTC. Encoded protein: CASGERGGEQYF. The chain carries TRBV7-3 and TRBJ2-7; D possibly corresponds to TRBD1 (5 bases). This CDR3 region has 12 residues. Germline-derived CDR1 and CDR2 are SGHTA and FQGTGA. The V end was cut by 8 bases, the J end by 6 bases, with 14 bases between.

The rearrangement joins TRBV18 to TRBJ2-6; D gene unclear. V dropped 2 bases and J dropped 2 bases, with 7 bases sitting between them. The CDR3 extends over 15 amino acids. Per the germline V gene, CDR1 is KGHSH and CDR2 is LQKENI. The CDR3: CASSPKSAGANVLTF. The CDR3 nucleotides read TGTGCCAGCTCACCAAAGTCCGCTGGGGCCAACGTCCTGACTTTC.

The rearrangement uses TRBV30 and TRBJ2-1, with D possibly being TRBD1 (6 bases). Germline CDR1 and CDR2: GTSNPN and SVGIG (reference sequence). V was clipped by 1 base and J by 7 bases, with 11 bases between them. The CDR3 totals 13 residues. The CDR3 DNA follows: TGTGCCTGGAGTGGGACAGTTGGAAATGAGCAGTTCTTC. As protein: CAWSGTVGNEQFF.

This clone was seen only a few times. V usage is TRBV28 and J usage is TRBJ2-7, with D possibly TRBD2 on 5 matching bases. Germline CDR1 and CDR2: MDHEN and SYDVKM. V was pared by 6 bases and J by 2 bases, with 11 bases between. This CDR3 is 13 amino acids long. The CDR3 loop is CASRSGSAYEQYF. CDR3 coding DNA: TGTGCCAGCAGGTCGGGGTCGGCCTACGAGCAGTACTTC.

In DNA, the CDR3 is TGTGCCAGCTCACCGGGGAGGTCCTACGAGCAGTACTTC. Protein: CASSPGRSYEQYF. This chain uses TRBV18 with TRBJ2-7; the D gene is possibly TRBD2 (6 bases). The CDR3 is 13 residues long. V was shortened by 3 bases and J by 1 base, with 7 bases between the two germline ends. The germline V gene encodes CDR1 KGHSH and CDR2 LQKENI.

This chain uses TRBV19 with TRBJ2-1; 7 bases align to TRBD1. The germline CDR1 and CDR2 sequences are LNHDA and SQIVND (reference sequence). This CDR3 comprises 15 residues. After removal of 9 bases from V and 0 bases from J, the junction contained 8 bases not matched to a gene. The CDR3 reads CASQATGSSYNEQFF. CDR3 nucleotides: TGTGCCAGCCAAGCGACAGGGAGCTCCTACAATGAGCAGTTCTTC.

In this sample, this clone turned up a few times. V gene TRBV12-5 combines with J gene TRBJ1-3; no firm D call. V lost 0 bases, J lost 2 bases, and 8 bases lay in between. The CDR3 consists of 15 residues. Germline V lookup: CDR1 LGHNT, CDR2 FRNRAP. The CDR3 coding sequence is TGTGCTAGTGGTTTGGTAGTCCTTACTGGAAACACCATATATTTT. Protein: CASGLVVLTGNTIYF.

The chain carries TRBV7-6 and TRBJ1-3; no definite D call. Germline V CDR1 and CDR2: SGHVS, FNYEAQ. The CDR3 loop spans 15 amino acids. Trimming stripped 1 base from V and 4 bases from J, with 11 bases between. CDR3 sequence (DNA): TGTGCCAGCAGCTTAGAGGCGGTACGCGGAAACACCATATATTTT. This gives the protein CASSLEAVRGNTIYF.

The table lists this clone with many counts. This sequence joins TRBV20-1 and TRBJ2-7, with a weak D call TRBD2 (6 bases). The V gene lost 0 bases and the J gene lost 7 bases, with 16 bases spanning the gap. The CDR3 spans 14 residues. Germline-derived CDR1 and CDR2 are DFQATT and SNEGSKA (reference sequence). In nucleotides, the CDR3 is TGCAGTGCTAGAGATGGTAGGGAGGCGGAAGAGCAGTACTTC. Translated: CSARDGREAEEQYF.

This clone occurred a few times. V and J are TRBV20-1 and TRBJ2-7, with 9 bases lining up with TRBD2. Per the germline V gene, CDR1 is DFQATT and CDR2 is SNEGSKA (reference sequence). Trimming cost V 5 bases and J 5 bases; bases outside gene matches: 10. The CDR3 has 14 amino acids. DNA for the CDR3: TGCAGTGCTCCTATACTAGCGGGTCTGAACGAGCAGTACTTC. Translation gives CSAPILAGLNEQYF.

This rearrangement joins TRBV5-1 to TRBJ2-4, with D possibly TRBD1 on 6 matching bases. Per the germline V gene, CDR1 is SGHRS and CDR2 is YFSETQ. V was trimmed by 5 bases and J by 0 bases, leaving 21 bases between them. The CDR3 is made up of 18 amino acids. The CDR3 bases are TGCGCCAGCAGAAGGGGTGGTCAGGGGCTATTAGCCAAAAACATTCAGTACTTC. It translates to CASRRGGQGLLAKNIQYF.

In this sample, this clone is medium-sized (0.01 to 0.1%). This chain uses TRBV6-1 with TRBJ2-7; TRBD2 matches at 8 bases. The trim removed 3 bases at V and 5 bases at J, leaving 9 bases unmatched. Looked up from germline, CDR1 is MNHNS and CDR2 is SASEGT. The length of the CDR3 is 15 residues. CDR3 DNA sequence: TGTGCCAGCAGTGAGGGAGCGGGAGTCCCCAACGAGCAGTACTTC. Translated: CASSEGAGVPNEQYF.

This clone appeared a single time. V is TRBV11-3 and J is TRBJ2-7; D may be TRBD2 (6 bases). V dropped 5 bases and J dropped 7 bases, with 12 bases sitting between them. The CDR3 runs to 12 residues. Germline CDR1 reads SGHNT; CDR2 reads YENEEA. CDR3 protein: CASSRTNGEQYF. CDR3 coding DNA: TGTGCCAGCAGCAGGACTAACGGGGAGCAGTACTTC. Looking up the rest from reference TRBV11-3 and TRBJ2-7 gives the full variable domain: EAGVVQSPRYKIIEKKQPVAFWCNPISGHNTLYWYLQNLGQGPELLIRYENEEAVDDSQLPKDRFSAERLKGVDSTLKIQPAELGDSAVYLCASSRTNGEQYFGPGTRLTVT.

This clone showed up just a few times. This sequence joins TRBV12-3 or TRBV12-4 and TRBJ2-1; D not certain. The CDR3 totals 14 residues. Trimming took 6 bases from V and 5 from J, leaving 14 bases between them. CDR3 sequence: CASSPNTANNEQFF. The CDR3 bases are TGTGCCAGCAGCCCCAATACAGCCAACAATGAGCAGTTCTTC.

This clone was picked up one time. The chain employs TRBV5-1 and TRBJ2-3; no clear D gene. Germline lookup yields CDR1 SGHRS and CDR2 YFSETQ. V shed 0 bases and J shed 0 bases, with 5 bases lying between them. This CDR3 is 14 amino acids long. The CDR3 bases are TGCGCCAGCAGCTTGGGGCAGAGCACAGATACGCAGTATTTT. As protein: CASSLGQSTDTQYF. The full variable domain, completed using reference TRBV5-1 and TRBJ2-3, is KAGVTQTPRYLIKTRGQQVTLSCSPISGHRSVSWYQQTPGQGLQFLFEYFSETQRNKGNFPGRFSGRQFSNSRSEMNVSTLELGDSALYLCASSLGQSTDTQYFGPGTRLTVL.

This clone was found a few times. The chain combines TRBV6-1 with TRBJ2-7; 11 bases line up with TRBD2. This CDR3 is 15 amino acids long. Trimming cost V 4 bases and J 0 bases; bases outside gene matches: 2. Per germline, CDR1 MNHNS and CDR2 SASEGT. CDR3: CASSGLAGSSYEQYF. CDR3 DNA: TGTGCCAGCAGTGGACTAGCGGGGAGCTCCTACGAGCAGTACTTC.

This chain connects TRBV4-2 to TRBJ1-4; D is undetermined. The CDR3 has 16 amino acids. The V end was cut by 0 bases, the J end by 8 bases, with 16 bases between. Germline V CDR1 and CDR2: LGHNA, YNFKEQ. CDR3 sequence (DNA): TGTGCCAGCAGCCAAGATAGCACAAGGCCAACGGAAAAACTGTTTTTT. Its protein is CASSQDSTRPTEKLFF.

The J gene is TRBJ2-7, the V gene TRBV4-2, with a possible D match to TRBD1 (5 bases). Germline values: CDR1 LGHNA, CDR2 YNFKEQ. V shed 0 bases and J shed 6 bases, with 12 bases lying between them. This CDR3 has 14 amino acids. The CDR3 loop is CASSQDRGSTEQYF. The CDR3 DNA sequence: TGTGCCAGCAGCCAAGATAGGGGTAGCACCGAGCAGTACTTC.